One and the same sample provided the 27 T cell receptor beta chains below, sequenced in a study of T cells in Graves' hyperthyroidism and ophthalmopathy. Amplified TCR beta CDR3 regions came from RNA transcripts. RT-PCR in the first round (using the HTBI primer set) targeted the TCR CDR3. TCRdb independently ran MiXCR on the multiplex PCR reads; one entry per CDR3 protein. The sample holds hundreds of thousands of distinct CDR3 sequences, approximately 17% seen once. Input material: blood. Every receptor here comes from a young woman with Graves' ophthalmopathy.

The V and J genes are TRBV5-1 and TRBJ1-2; possible D gene TRBD1, 6 bases. The V gene lost 5 bases and the J gene lost 6 bases, with 14 bases spanning the gap. The V gene's germline CDR1 is SGHRS and CDR2 YFSETQ. The CDR3 runs to 13 residues. The CDR3 bases are TGCGCCAGCAGGCCAGTTTCAGGGGATGGCTACACCTTC. This translates into CASRPVSGDGYTF.

This clonotype was counted many times. The rearrangement links TRBV7-2 to TRBJ2-1; 9 nucleotides line up with TRBD2. The V segment lost 1 base and the J segment 4 bases; nucleotides outside the gene matches: 5. Germline CDR1 reads SGHTA; CDR2 reads FQGNSA. CDR3 length equals 16 residues. The CDR3 loop is CASSLGREGLYNEQFF. CDR3 coding DNA: TGTGCCAGCAGCTTAGGGCGGGAGGGCCTATACAATGAGCAGTTCTTC. Together with reference TRBV7-2 and TRBJ2-1, the CDR3 gives the full variable domain: GAGVSQSPSNKVTEKGKDVELRCDPISGHTALYWYRQSLGQGLEFLIYFQGNSAPDKSGLPSDRFSAERTGGSVSTLTIQRTQQEDSAVYLCASSLGREGLYNEQFFGPGTRLTVL.

This clonotype has at least ten counts. This chain links TRBV12-3 or TRBV12-4 with TRBJ2-7; weak D call: TRBD2 (5 bases). V lost 5 bases to trimming and J lost 5 bases, with 7 bases between them. This CDR3 has 11 amino acids. The CDR3 DNA follows: TGTGCCAGCAGTAGGGAGCACGAGCAGTACTTC. Protein sequence: CASSREHEQYF.

This clonotype was observed a handful of times. V is TRBV4-3 and J is TRBJ2-1; possible D gene TRBD2, 7 bases. The V end was cut by 1 base, the J end by 3 bases, with 16 bases between. The length of the CDR3 is 17 residues. Germline V gives CDR1 LGHNA, CDR2 YSLEER. This chain's CDR3 is CASSQGRRGRDYNEQFF. CDR3 nucleotide sequence: TGCGCCAGCAGCCAAGGTAGAAGGGGGAGGGACTACAATGAGCAGTTCTTC.

The chain combines TRBV5-6 with TRBJ2-7; D is ambiguous. CDR1 SGHDT and CDR2 YYEEEE come from the germline V gene. Trimming took 5 bases from V and 5 from J, leaving 14 bases between them. The CDR3 has 13 amino acids. This CDR3 reads CASRSRQSHEQYF. Here the CDR3 DNA reads TGTGCCAGCAGGAGTCGGCAGTCCCACGAGCAGTACTTC.

The chain uses TRBV2 and TRBJ1-6, with 7 bases fitting TRBD1. The CDR3 sequence is 15 residues long. Germline V CDR1 and CDR2: SNHLY, FYNNEI. The V gene end was trimmed by 6 bases and the J gene end by 7 bases; junction bases not matched to a gene: 9. CDR3 amino acids: CASRRNGGQNSPLHF. The DNA for the CDR3 is TGTGCCAGCAGAAGAAATGGGGGACAGAATTCACCCCTCCACTTT.

This clonotype was picked up many times. V and J are TRBV5-8 and TRBJ2-7; possibly TRBD1 for D (6 bases). CDR1 is SGHTS and CDR2 is YDEGEE in the germline V gene. Trimming removed 2 bases at V and 0 bases at J, with 12 bases between. There are 15 residues in the CDR3. The CDR3 here is CASSFPDSLSYEQYF. The CDR3 DNA reads as TGTGCCAGCAGCTTCCCGGACAGCCTCTCCTACGAGCAGTACTTC.

This clonotype appeared a few times. The CDR3 DNA is TGTGCCAGCAGGTCCGGCGGTAGAGGCTACACCTTC. Translating it yields CASRSGGRGYTF. The chain carries TRBV7-9 and TRBJ1-2; no clear D gene. CDR1 and CDR2 from the germline V gene are SEHNR and FQNEAQ (reference sequence). Trimming shortened V by 6 bases and J by 8 bases, and 13 bases separated the two germline ends. This CDR3 has 12 amino acids.

The chain links TRBV30 to TRBJ2-2; TRBD1 matches 7 bases. The ends lost 2 bases at V and 0 bases at J; junction bases unmatched: 3. The CDR3 runs to 15 residues. Germline CDR1 GTSNPN, CDR2 SVGIG (reference sequence). In DNA form, the CDR3 reads TGTGCCTGGAGTCGAGGGACAGCGAACACCGGGGAGCTGTTTTTT. As protein: CAWSRGTANTGELFF.

Comment on this clonotype: A much larger clonotype is one base distant, so this may be a read error. The chain employs TRBV3-1 and TRBJ2-3; 10 nucleotides line up with TRBD2. CDR1 and CDR2 (germline): LGHDT, YNNKEL (reference sequence). This CDR3 spans 16 amino acids. CDR3 in DNA: TGTGCCAGAAGCCGCAGGACTAGCGGATCCACAGATACGCAGTATTTT. This translates into CARSRRTSGSTDTQYF.

Note on this clonotype: A much larger clone is a single base away; this may be a read error. The chain is built from TRBV2 and TRBJ1-1; TRBD1 matches 8 bases. The CDR3 spans 12 residues. The germline V gene encodes CDR1 SNHLY and CDR2 FYNNEI. J lost 9 bases, V lost 7 bases, and 7 bases had no gene match. The chain's CDR3 is CASTIGRGQAFF. The CDR3 nucleotides are TGTGCCAGCACAATAGGCAGGGGGCAAGCTTTCTTT.

The chain uses TRBV10-1 and TRBJ2-7; 7 nucleotides agree with TRBD1. V gave up 7 bases and J gave up 7 bases; unmatched junction bases: 16. The CDR3 is made up of 15 amino acids. Germline CDR1 reads WNHNN; CDR2 reads SYGVQD (reference sequence). The CDR3 spells CASNVDRVDFSEQYF. The CDR3 nucleotides are TGCGCCAGCAACGTAGACAGGGTTGACTTCAGTGAGCAGTACTTC.

This clonotype was recorded at least ten times. The V and J genes are TRBV4-1 and TRBJ2-3; TRBD2 aligns across 8 bases. With 4 bases clipped from V and 2 bases from J, the junction kept 8 bases outside the gene matches. Germline CDR1 and CDR2: MGHRA and YSYEKL. The CDR3 spans 16 residues. The CDR3 DNA is TGCGCCAGCAGCCTAGGAGCGGGAGACCTCACAGATACGCAGTATTTT. Residues: CASSLGAGDLTDTQYF.

This clonotype was observed a few times. This chain joins TRBV20-1 and TRBJ2-5, with D perhaps matching TRBD1 (6 bases). The CDR3 runs to 16 residues. Trimming shortened V by 5 bases and J by 5 bases, and 24 bases separated the two germline ends. Germline lookup yields CDR1 DFQATT and CDR2 SNEGSKA (reference sequence). For the CDR3, the DNA is TGCAGTGCTTCTCCCTACAAGCAGGGGACATTGGAGACCCAGTACTTC. It encodes CSASPYKQGTLETQYF.

This clonotype has only a few counts. The V call is TRBV12-3 or TRBV12-4, the J call TRBJ2-1; D call uncertain. The CDR3 length is 17 residues. Trimming removed 0 bases from V and 0 bases from J, with 12 bases in between. CDR3 sequence reads: CASSLAAYRVSYNEQFF. In DNA, the CDR3 is TGTGCCAGCAGTTTAGCCGCATACAGAGTCTCCTACAATGAGCAGTTCTTC.

This clonotype was detected many times. This chain connects TRBV6-2 or TRBV6-3 to TRBJ2-1; no clear D gene. The germline V gene has CDR1 MNHEY and CDR2 SVGEGT. CDR3 length equals 13 residues. V lost 2 bases and J lost 5, with 7 bases in between. The CDR3 DNA sequence: TGTGCCAGCAGTTACACACAGAACAATGAGCAGTTCTTC. Translating gives CASSYTQNNEQFF.

The chain uses TRBV7-2 and TRBJ2-3, with a possible D match to TRBD2 (6 bases). CDR1 and CDR2 (germline): SGHTA, FQGNSA. Trimming took 5 bases from V and 0 from J, leaving 21 bases between them. The CDR3 is 18 amino acids. Here the CDR3 reads CASSHSGGGRRSTDTQYF. CDR3 coding DNA: TGTGCCAGCAGCCACAGTGGGGGAGGTCGGCGCAGCACAGATACGCAGTATTTT.

This clonotype has just a few counts. This chain connects TRBV19 to TRBJ1-1, with a weak D call TRBD1 (5 bases). Trimming pared 2 bases from V and 0 bases from J, leaving 7 bases between. The CDR3 loop spans 14 amino acids. CDR1 is LNHDA and CDR2 is SQIVND in the germline V gene (reference sequence). The CDR3 nucleotides are TGTGCCAGTAGTATAAGAGGGGTGAACACTGAAGCTTTCTTT. Translated, it gives CASSIRGVNTEAFF.

This clonotype was recorded at least ten times. The gene calls are TRBV20-1 and TRBJ2-7; no firm D call. The germline CDR1 and CDR2 sequences are DFQATT and SNEGSKA (reference sequence). Between the trimmed V and J ends, which lost 3 bases and 3 bases, there was a span of 12 bases. The length of the CDR3 is 13 residues. CDR3 DNA sequence: TGCAGTGCTAGTTTAGGAGCCTTCTACGAGCAGTACTTC. Protein sequence: CSASLGAFYEQYF.

The V call is TRBV20-1, the J call TRBJ2-1; D is ambiguous. The V and J ends lost 3 bases and 9 bases respectively, with 12 bases between them. The CDR3 runs 12 residues. The germline CDR1 and CDR2 sequences are DFQATT and SNEGSKA (reference sequence). CDR3 bases: TGCAGTGCTAGTCCAGTGTCGGGTGAGCAGTTCTTC. Its protein is CSASPVSGEQFF.

The table lists this clonotype with many counts. This chain links TRBV6-1 with TRBJ1-1; weak D call: TRBD1 (5 bases). Looked up from germline, CDR1 is MNHNS and CDR2 is SASEGT. Trimming took 5 bases from V and 11 from J, leaving 15 bases between them. CDR3 length: 12 residues. Here the CDR3 DNA reads TGTGCCAGCAGTAGCAGGGCTCTGGGGGCTTTCTTT. This codes for CASSSRALGAFF.

This clonotype was observed at least ten times. The chain carries TRBV28 and TRBJ2-1, with 9 bases lining up with TRBD1. CDR1 and CDR2 from the germline V gene are MDHEN and SYDVKM. V was pared by 4 bases and J by 15 bases, with 19 bases of the junction left unmatched. The length of the CDR3 is 16 residues. This CDR3 is CASSSPILRDRVFWFF. CDR3 sequence (DNA): TGTGCCAGCAGTTCCCCCATCCTCCGGGACAGGGTATTTTGGTTCTTC.

This clonotype occurred many times. The genes are TRBV12-3 or TRBV12-4 and TRBJ1-5, with D uncertain. The CDR3 is 14 residues long. V dropped 8 bases and J dropped 7 bases, with 18 bases sitting between them. The CDR3, as DNA: TGTGCCAGCGCGGACCTCCTTGGGCTCCAGCCCCAGCATTTT. Its translation: CASADLLGLQPQHF.

Many counts were recorded for this clonotype. The V call is TRBV29-1, the J call TRBJ1-2; TRBD1 agrees at 7 bases. In germline, CDR1 is SQVTM, CDR2 ANQGSEA. This CDR3 has 11 amino acids. With 6 bases clipped from V and 4 bases from J, the junction kept 2 bases outside the gene matches. Written as DNA, the CDR3 is TGCAGCGTCGCAGGGGGCTATGGCTACACCTTC. Residues: CSVAGGYGYTF.

This chain connects TRBV20-1 to TRBJ1-6; 8 nucleotides match TRBD1. This CDR3 is 15 amino acids long. The germline V gene encodes CDR1 DFQATT and CDR2 SNEGSKA (reference sequence). The V gene end was trimmed by 0 bases and the J gene end by 8 bases; junction bases not matched to a gene: 6. Here the CDR3 DNA reads TGCAGTGCTAGAGATCTCCGGACAGGGTATTCACCCCTCCACTTT. It specifies CSARDLRTGYSPLHF.

The chain couples TRBV9 to TRBJ1-1, with 7 nucleotides matching TRBD1. The CDR3 runs 15 residues. The V segment lost 3 bases and the J segment 1 base; nucleotides outside the gene matches: 6. Germline CDR1 is SGDLS and CDR2 is YYNGEE. The DNA for the CDR3 is TGTGCCAGCAGCGCCTCGACAGGGTGGAACACTGAAGCTTTCTTT. This gives the protein CASSASTGWNTEAFF.

The sample holds many counts of this clonotype. This chain joins TRBV7-2 and TRBJ1-2; no clear D. With 1 base removed from V and 4 bases from J, the gap between germline ends came to 7 bases. CDR3 length: 13 residues. Germline loops: CDR1 SGHTA, CDR2 FQGNSA. The CDR3 region has the DNA TGTGCCAGCAGCTTAGGAAACCGCTATGGCTACACCTTC. It encodes CASSLGNRYGYTF.